These 6 T cell receptor beta chains share one sample of origin, sequenced in a study of immune evolution from preneoplasia to lung adenocarcinoma (dated by TCRdb to the early 2020s). The library was made by the immunoSEQ multiplex PCR assay. As stored in TCRdb, this immuneACCESS dataset retains in-frame rearrangements with V and J assigned. A fraction of the clones does not appear; measured against another copy, unresolved V genes explain less than half of the discrepancy, and the remainder lacks a known reason. Across this sample there are 3,500 to 5,500 clones, with approximately 80% seen only once. Clones ranked in the top ten supply 8.2% of the sample. The sample comprised FFPE adjacent normal lung tissue. The receptors shown here come from an older donor with lung adenocarcinoma.

This rearrangement joins TRBV10-2 to TRBJ1-1; D remains ambiguous. The CDR3 sequence is 12 residues long. V was pared by 1 base and J by 1 base, with 1 base between. Germline V lookup: CDR1 WSHSY, CDR2 SAAADI. The CDR3 region is CASSEWNTEAFF. The DNA of the CDR3 is TGCGCCAGCAGTGAGTGGAACACTGAAGCTTTCTTT.

This clone was seen more than once but under ten times. The rearrangement links TRBV14 to TRBJ1-1; D is undetermined. The CDR3 spans 13 residues. Per germline, CDR1 SGHDN and CDR2 FVKESK. V gave up 2 bases and J gave up 1 base, with 5 bases separating them. The CDR3 sequence: CASSQQPNTEAFF. The CDR3 nucleotides read TGTGCCAGCAGCCAACAGCCGAACACTGAAGCTTTCTTT.

This rearrangement joins TRBV7-9 to TRBJ1-2, with TRBD1 as a possible D gene (5 bases). The CDR3 runs to 12 residues. V was shortened by 1 base and J by 8 bases, with 8 bases between the two germline ends. Germline CDR1 and CDR2: SEHNR and FQNEAQ (reference sequence). CDR3 residues: CASSLEQAGYTF. The CDR3 DNA sequence: TGTGCCAGCAGCTTAGAACAGGCGGGCTACACCTTC. The variable domain in full, completed from reference TRBV7-9 and TRBJ1-2, reads DTGVSQNPRHKITKRGQNVTFRCDPISEHNRLYWYRQTLGQGPEFLTYFQNEAQLEKSRLLSDRFSAERPKGSFSTLEIQRTEQGDSAMYLCASSLEQAGYTFGSGTRLTVV.

The V gene is TRBV6-5, the J gene TRBJ1-5, with D unclear. The CDR3 covers 15 residues. Trimming took off 5 bases at V and 0 bases at J, with 11 bases between the two ends. Looked up from germline, CDR1 is MNHEY and CDR2 is SVGAGI. CDR3 DNA sequence: TGTGCCAGCAGTCGCGACGGATATAGCAATCAGCCCCAGCATTTT. Translation: CASSRDGYSNQPQHF.

The chain has TRBV6-6 and TRBJ1-4; 9 bases fit TRBD1. Germline V gene lookup returns CDR1 MNHNY and CDR2 SVGAGI (reference sequence). Trimming cost V 6 bases and J 8 bases; bases outside gene matches: 4. The CDR3 spans 13 residues. CDR3 amino acids: CASRDRGEEKLFF. CDR3 coding DNA: TGTGCCAGCAGGGACAGGGGAGAGGAAAAACTGTTTTTT.

This clone was detected a few times. V usage is TRBV7-8 and J usage is TRBJ2-7; TRBD1 matches at 9 bases. The V gene end was trimmed by 5 bases and the J gene end by 3 bases; junction bases not matched to a gene: 5. The CDR3 spans 14 residues. CDR1 and CDR2 from the germline V gene are SGHVS and FQNEAQ. CDR3 protein: CASSPWTGDYEQYF. The CDR3 nucleotides are TGTGCCAGCAGCCCCTGGACAGGGGACTACGAGCAGTACTTC.